Sequencing of this T cell receptor beta chain was carried out in a study of T-cell memory formation after mild COVID-19. On the study more broadly: For the most part, TCR clusters were specific to one donor.

TCRdb itself ran the 5' RACE reads through MiXCR, one entry per CDR3 protein. The sample shows about 250,000 distinct CDR3 sequences, 15% of them seen only once. The ends were cut back, 4 bases at V and 3 bases at J, with 15 bases in the middle. From germline, CDR1 is SGHTA and CDR2 FQGNSA. The CDR3 is 15 residues long. This clonotype has only a few counts. The J gene is TRBJ1-2, the V gene TRBV7-2; tentative D call: TRBD1 (6 bases). Sequences were obtained from PBMCs or a T cell subset sorted from them (not recorded which). The TCR sequence derives from an adult woman who had mild COVID-19 (a few samples of this study predate the infection). Cell type and time point are not known. The CDR3 nucleotides read TGTGCCAGCAGCTCCAACAGGGTGGGCCACTATGGCTACACCTTC. Amino acids: CASSSNRVGHYGYTF.